This TCR beta chain came from a study of response to subunit inactivated influenza vaccine (dated by TCRdb to 2016 to 2018). Regarding the study in general: Deep quantitative T cell receptor repertoire profiling was used in the study to track responses to a trivalent subunit inactivated influenza vaccine. The paper as a whole reports these results and caveats: It was suggested by the authors that each seasonal influenza vaccination may recruit only a limited number of new T cells.

Libraries were built with RT-PCR. For sequencing, an Illumina HiSeq 2500 was employed. TCRdb itself trimmed the public reads at Q25 with fastp, ran MiXCR and retained productive beta chains. A single entry per CDR3 protein holds the most common genes and DNA from its merged rows. This sample has over 800,000 distinct CDR3 sequences in its table, and less than 25% of those were observed once. More than 8.5% of the sample is taken by the ten largest. The germline V gene specifies KGHSH as CDR1 and LQKENI as CDR2. Here V drops 0 bases and J drops 6 bases, and the junction holds 2 bases not matched to any gene. The CDR3 measures 16 amino acids from cysteine to phenylalanine. This entry keeps only the CDR3 DNA: 48 bases, framed from base 1. In its sample, this clonotype was seen a few times. The antigen this receptor binds is unknown. Qualities for individual bases were not recorded, and no much larger clone is one base off.

The V gene is TRBV18 and the J gene is TRBJ2-7; TRBD2 agrees with 16 junctional bases. The origin of this receptor is a man aged 45-65 years who received an inactivated influenza vaccine. Donor details come from another sample of the same person, matched by shared clones. The sequencing used PBMCs from blood, collected around 5 days after vaccination. The CDR3: CASSPPGTSGRAEQYF. Read as DNA, the sequence is TGTGCCAGCTCACCACCCGGGACTAGCGGGAGGGCCGAGCAGTACTTC.